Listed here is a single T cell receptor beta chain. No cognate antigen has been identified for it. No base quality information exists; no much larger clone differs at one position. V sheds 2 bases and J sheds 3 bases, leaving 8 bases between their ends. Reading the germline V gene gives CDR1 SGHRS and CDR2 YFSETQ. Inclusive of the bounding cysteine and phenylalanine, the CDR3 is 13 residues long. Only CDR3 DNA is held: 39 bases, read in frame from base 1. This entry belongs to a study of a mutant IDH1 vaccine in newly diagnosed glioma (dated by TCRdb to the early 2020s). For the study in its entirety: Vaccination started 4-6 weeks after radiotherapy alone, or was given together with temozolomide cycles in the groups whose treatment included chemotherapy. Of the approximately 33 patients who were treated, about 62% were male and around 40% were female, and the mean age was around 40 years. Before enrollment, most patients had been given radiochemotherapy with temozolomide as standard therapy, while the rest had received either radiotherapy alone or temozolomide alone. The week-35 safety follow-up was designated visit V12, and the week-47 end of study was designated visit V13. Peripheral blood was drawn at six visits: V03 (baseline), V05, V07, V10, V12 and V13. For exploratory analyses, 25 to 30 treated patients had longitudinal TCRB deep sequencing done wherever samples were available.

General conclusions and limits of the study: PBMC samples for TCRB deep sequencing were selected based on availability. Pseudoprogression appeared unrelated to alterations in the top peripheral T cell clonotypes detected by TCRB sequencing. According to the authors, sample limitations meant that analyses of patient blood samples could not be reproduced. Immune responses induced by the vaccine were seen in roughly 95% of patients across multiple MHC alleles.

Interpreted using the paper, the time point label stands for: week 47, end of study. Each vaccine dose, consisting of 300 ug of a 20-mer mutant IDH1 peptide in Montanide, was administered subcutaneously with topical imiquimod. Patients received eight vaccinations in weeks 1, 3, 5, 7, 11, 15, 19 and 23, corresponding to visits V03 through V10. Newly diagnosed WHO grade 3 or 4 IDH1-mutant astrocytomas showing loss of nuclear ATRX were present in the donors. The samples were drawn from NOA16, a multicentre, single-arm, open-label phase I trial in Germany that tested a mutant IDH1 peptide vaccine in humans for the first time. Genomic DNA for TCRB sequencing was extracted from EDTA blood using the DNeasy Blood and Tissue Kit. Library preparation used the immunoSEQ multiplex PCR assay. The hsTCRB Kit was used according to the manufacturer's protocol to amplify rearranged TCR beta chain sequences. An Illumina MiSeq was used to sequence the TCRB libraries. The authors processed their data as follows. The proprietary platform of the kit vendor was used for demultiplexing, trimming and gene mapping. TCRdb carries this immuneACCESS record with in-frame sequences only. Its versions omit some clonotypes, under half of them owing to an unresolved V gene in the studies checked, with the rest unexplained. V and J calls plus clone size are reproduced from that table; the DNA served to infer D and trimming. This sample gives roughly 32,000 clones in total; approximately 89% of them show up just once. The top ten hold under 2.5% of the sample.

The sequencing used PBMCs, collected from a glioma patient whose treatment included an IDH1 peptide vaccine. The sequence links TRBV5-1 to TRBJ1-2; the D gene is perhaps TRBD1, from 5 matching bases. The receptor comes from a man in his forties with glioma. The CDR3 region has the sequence CASSFTRDYGYTF. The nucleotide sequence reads TGCGCCAGCAGCTTTACCAGGGACTATGGCTACACCTTC.